Below, one TCR beta chain is given with its context. Sequencing was performed with immunoSEQ multiplex PCR; in TCRdb, only in-frame clones are kept and a portion is missing. This table holds about 70,000 clones, 90% to 95% found once. The source of the sample is a study of T cell changes during pregnancy in multiple sclerosis. Germline CDR1 is MDHEN and CDR2 is SYDVKM. The CDR3 runs 16 residues. The trim removed 1 base at V and 2 bases at J, leaving 7 bases unmatched. V and J are TRBV28 and TRBJ2-5; 7 nucleotides match TRBD2. This clonotype was sampled from a female donor with multiple sclerosis, enrolled in a pregnancy study. The material was peripheral blood, obtained in the third trimester of pregnancy. The CDR3 is CASSLSSSGAQETQYF. The CDR3, as DNA: TGTGCCAGCAGTTTATCGTCTAGCGGAGCACAAGAGACCCAGTACTTC.